Included here is one T cell receptor (beta chain) sequence, with context. The antigen it recognizes is unknown. Base qualities are not recorded, but no much larger clone differs from it by a single base. The immunoSEQ Assay, a bias-controlled multiplex PCR, was used to amplify TCRbeta CDR3 regions from genomic DNA. Turning to the authors' computational methods: The number of nucleated cells in each sample was estimated from the amplification of reference gene primers within the assay. To quantify the absolute abundance of each unique TCRbeta CDR3 rearrangement, sequence reads were collapsed and filtered. For each sample, productive Simpson clonality was calculated as the square root of Simpson's diversity index across productive rearrangements. TCRdb took over this immuneACCESS table, retaining in-frame rearrangements with V and J assigned. Such tables are incomplete; in checked studies, under half of the missing clones stem from an unresolved V gene, and the remainder is unexplained. The V and J calls and clone size come from that table; D and trimming were worked out from the DNA. Present in this sample are roughly 90,000 clones, around 88% of which were seen just once. The leading ten clones occupy about 25% of the sample.

This record belongs to a study of blood T cell repertoires in COVID-19 (dated by TCRdb to 2018 to 2021). About the study as a whole: The collaborator samples originated in the United States, Italy and Spain and spanned the acute and convalescent phases of COVID-19. The repertoires were made available in a free public database intended to serve as a resource for research on the immune response to SARS-CoV-2. The prospective study material was composed of cDNA or gDNA derived from T cells, B-cell-depleted T cells, or PBMCs. Where HLA class I and class II types were available, the types were taken from metadata supplied by the sample provider, not from assay-based typing. A de-identified subject ID, COVID-19 status, age in years and sex were almost always included in the sample metadata. Samples came from the ongoing ImmuneRACE study (first 160 participants) plus 1,254 subjects from 6 global collaborators. The dataset comprised deeply sampled blood TCRbeta repertoires from subjects exposed to, actively infected with, or recovered from COVID-19.

The collaborating institutions used their own protocols to collect whole blood in K2EDTA tubes. For TCRbeta analysis, collaborators shipped samples as frozen whole blood, isolated PBMCs, or DNA extracted from either of those sample types. Relative to germline, V is 2 bases shorter and J is 5 bases shorter, with 13 bases between their ends. Including the terminal cysteine and phenylalanine, the CDR3 comprises 14 residues. Solely the CDR3 DNA is kept, with 42 bases framed from the first base. As encoded in the germline V gene, CDR1 is SGDLS while CDR2 is YYNGEE. What the authors observed across the whole study: Clinical and demographic metadata were provided uncurated, with the amount varying by source and participant.

The rearrangement joined TRBV9 to TRBJ1-1, with the D gene too uncertain to name. The TCR comes from a human donor in a cohort sampled during active COVID-19. Sequencing was carried out using peripheral blood. The bases are TGTGCCAGCAGCGTGGGGTCTCCGGGAACTGAAGCTTTCTTT. This yields the protein CASSVGSPGTEAFF.